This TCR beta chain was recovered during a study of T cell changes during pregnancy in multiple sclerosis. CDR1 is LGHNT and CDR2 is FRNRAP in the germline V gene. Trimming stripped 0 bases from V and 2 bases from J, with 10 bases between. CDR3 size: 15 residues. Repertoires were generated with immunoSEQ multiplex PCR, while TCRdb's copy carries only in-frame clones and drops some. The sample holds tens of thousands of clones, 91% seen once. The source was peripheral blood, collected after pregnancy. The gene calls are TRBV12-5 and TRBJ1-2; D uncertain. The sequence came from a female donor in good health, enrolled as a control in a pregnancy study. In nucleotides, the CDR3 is TGTGCTAGTGGTTTGGTGCAAGAGGTGAACTATGGCTACACCTTC. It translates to CASGLVQEVNYGYTF.